This TCR beta chain was identified in a study of cytomegalovirus exposure and HLA in healthy donors. CDR3 length equals 13 residues. Germline V gene data show CDR1 as GTSNPN and CDR2 as SVGIG (reference sequence). Trimming stripped 3 bases from V and 6 bases from J, with 12 bases between. Sequencing was performed with immunoSEQ multiplex PCR; in TCRdb, only in-frame clones are kept and a portion is missing. The sample records 120,000 or so clones, around 88% being singletons. This sequence was found in a man aged 18 to 35 in good health and CMV-seronegative. The V and J genes are TRBV30 and TRBJ1-5; TRBD1 might be the D (5 bases). The material sequenced was PBMCs. CDR3 nucleotides: TGTGCCTGGAGCAGCCAGGGAACTCAGCCCCAGCATTTT. Amino acid sequence: CAWSSQGTQPQHF.